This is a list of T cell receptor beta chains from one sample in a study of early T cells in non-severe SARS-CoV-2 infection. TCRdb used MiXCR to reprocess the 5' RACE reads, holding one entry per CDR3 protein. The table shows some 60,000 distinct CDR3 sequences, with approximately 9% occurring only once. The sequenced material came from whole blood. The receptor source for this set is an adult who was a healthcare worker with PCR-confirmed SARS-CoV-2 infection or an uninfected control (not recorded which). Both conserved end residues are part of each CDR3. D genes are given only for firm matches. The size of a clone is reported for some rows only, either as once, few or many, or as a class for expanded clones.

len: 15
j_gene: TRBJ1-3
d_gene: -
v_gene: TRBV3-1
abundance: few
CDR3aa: CASSPGRYSGNTIYF
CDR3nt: TGTGCCAGCAGCCCGGGACGATATTCAGGAAACACCATATATTTT

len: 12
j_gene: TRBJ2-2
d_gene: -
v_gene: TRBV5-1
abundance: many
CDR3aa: CASSLGNGELFF
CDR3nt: TGCGCCAGCAGCCTTGGCAACGGGGAGCTGTTTTTT

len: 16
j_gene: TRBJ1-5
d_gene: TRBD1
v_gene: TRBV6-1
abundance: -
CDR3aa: CAGGPRQGHSNQPQHF
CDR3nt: TGTGCCGGGGGGCCTCGACAGGGACATAGCAATCAGCCCCAGCATTTT

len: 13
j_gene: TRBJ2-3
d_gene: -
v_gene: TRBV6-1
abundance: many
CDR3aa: CASSEWGSDTQYF
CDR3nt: TGTGCCAGCAGTGAATGGGGATCGGATACGCAGTATTTT

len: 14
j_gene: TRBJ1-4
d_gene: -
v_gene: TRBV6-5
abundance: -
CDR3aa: CASSYGQFNEKLFF
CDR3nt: TGTGCCAGCAGTTACGGACAGTTTAATGAAAAACTGTTTTTT

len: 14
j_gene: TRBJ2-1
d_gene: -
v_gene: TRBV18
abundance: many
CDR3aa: CASSPNRGFHEQFF
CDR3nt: TGTGCCAGCTCACCAAATCGAGGTTTCCATGAGCAGTTCTTC

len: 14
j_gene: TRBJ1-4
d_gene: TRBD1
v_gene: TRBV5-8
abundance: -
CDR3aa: CASDTDRGGEKLFF
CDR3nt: TGTGCCAGCGATACTGACAGGGGGGGAGAAAAACTGTTTTTT

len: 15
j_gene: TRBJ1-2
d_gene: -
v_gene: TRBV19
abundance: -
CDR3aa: CASSIDPQKNYGYTF
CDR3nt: TGTGCCAGTAGTATAGATCCTCAGAAGAACTATGGCTACACCTTC

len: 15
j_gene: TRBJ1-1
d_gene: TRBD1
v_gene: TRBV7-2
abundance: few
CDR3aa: CASSLAGQVNTEAFF
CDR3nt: TGTGCCAGCAGCTTAGCGGGACAGGTAAACACTGAAGCTTTCTTT

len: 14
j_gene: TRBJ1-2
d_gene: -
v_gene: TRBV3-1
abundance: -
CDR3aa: CASSQGRPNYGYTF
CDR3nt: TGTGCCAGCAGCCAAGGTCGACCTAACTATGGCTACACCTTC

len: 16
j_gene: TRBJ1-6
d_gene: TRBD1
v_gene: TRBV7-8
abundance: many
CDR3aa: CASSLATGTVGSPLHF
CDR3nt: TGTGCCAGCAGCTTAGCTACAGGGACAGTGGGTTCACCCCTCCACTTT

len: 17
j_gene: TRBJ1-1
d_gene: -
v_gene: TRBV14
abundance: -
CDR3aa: CASSQDGPIHWNTEAFF
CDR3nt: TGTGCCAGCAGCCAAGACGGGCCGATCCACTGGAACACTGAAGCTTTCTTT

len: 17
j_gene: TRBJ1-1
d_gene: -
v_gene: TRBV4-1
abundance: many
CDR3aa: CASSQEWGLTGPFEAFF
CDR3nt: TGCGCCAGCAGCCAAGAATGGGGGCTGACAGGCCCTTTTGAAGCTTTCTTT

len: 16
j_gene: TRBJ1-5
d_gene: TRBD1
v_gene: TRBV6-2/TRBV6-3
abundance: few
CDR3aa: CASSYPDRERHQPQHF
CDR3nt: TGTGCCAGCAGTTACCCGGACAGGGAAAGACATCAGCCCCAGCATTTT

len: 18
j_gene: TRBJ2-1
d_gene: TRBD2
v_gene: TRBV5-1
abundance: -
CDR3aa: CASSFFFYRGGRFNEQFF
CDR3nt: TGCGCCAGCAGCTTTTTCTTTTACCGGGGGGGCCGGTTTAATGAGCAGTTCTTC

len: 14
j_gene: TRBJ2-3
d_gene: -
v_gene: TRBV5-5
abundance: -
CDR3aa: CASSWRTSTDTQYF
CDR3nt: TGTGCCAGCAGCTGGAGGACTAGCACAGATACGCAGTATTTT

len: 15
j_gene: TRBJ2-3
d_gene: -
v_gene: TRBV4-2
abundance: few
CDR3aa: CASSQDNIVGDTQYF
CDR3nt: TGTGCCAGCAGCCAAGACAATATAGTTGGTGATACGCAGTATTTT

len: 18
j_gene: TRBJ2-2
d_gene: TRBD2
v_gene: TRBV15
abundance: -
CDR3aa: CATSRDSIKRGDTGELFF
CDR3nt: TGTGCCACCAGCAGAGATTCGATTAAGCGGGGGGACACCGGGGAGCTGTTTTTT

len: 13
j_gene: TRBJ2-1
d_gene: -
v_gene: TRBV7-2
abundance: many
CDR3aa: CASSQASRGEQFF
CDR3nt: TGTGCCAGCAGCCAAGCCTCTAGGGGTGAGCAGTTCTTC

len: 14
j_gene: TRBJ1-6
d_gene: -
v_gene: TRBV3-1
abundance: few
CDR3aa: CASSPGRGNSPLHF
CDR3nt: TGTGCCAGCAGCCCAGGACGAGGTAATTCACCCCTCCACTTT

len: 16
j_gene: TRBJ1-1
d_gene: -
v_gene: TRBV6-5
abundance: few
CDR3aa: CASSYGRRHTNTEAFF
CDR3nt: TGTGCCAGCAGTTATGGCCGTCGGCATACGAACACTGAAGCTTTCTTT

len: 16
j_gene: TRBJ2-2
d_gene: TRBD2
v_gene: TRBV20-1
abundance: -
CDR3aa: CSAPSGGGAGTGELFF
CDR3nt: TGCAGTGCACCGTCTGGCGGGGGGGCTGGCACCGGGGAGCTGTTTTTT

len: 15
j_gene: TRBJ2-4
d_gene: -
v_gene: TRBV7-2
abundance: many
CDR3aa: CASSSGPSSKNIQYF
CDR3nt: TGTGCCAGCAGCTCGGGACCTAGCTCCAAAAACATTCAGTACTTC

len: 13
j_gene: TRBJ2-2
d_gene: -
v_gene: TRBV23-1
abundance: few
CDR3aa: CASSQGTTGELFF
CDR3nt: TGCGCCAGCAGTCAGGGAACTACCGGGGAGCTGTTTTTT

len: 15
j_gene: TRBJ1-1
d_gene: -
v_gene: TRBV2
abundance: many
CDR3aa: CASSWGSRLNTEAFF
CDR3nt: TGTGCCAGCAGCTGGGGTTCGCGGTTGAACACTGAAGCTTTCTTT

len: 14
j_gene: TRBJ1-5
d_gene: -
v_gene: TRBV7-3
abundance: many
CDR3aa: CASTLRSPHQPQHF
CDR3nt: TGTGCCAGCACCTTGCGGAGCCCCCATCAGCCCCAGCATTTT

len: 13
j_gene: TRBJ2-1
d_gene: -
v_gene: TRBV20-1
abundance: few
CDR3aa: CSARGGVYNEQFF
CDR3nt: TGCAGTGCTAGAGGGGGGGTATACAATGAGCAGTTCTTC

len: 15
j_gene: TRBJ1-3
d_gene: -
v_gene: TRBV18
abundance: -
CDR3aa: CASSPFAGSGNTIYF
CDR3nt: TGTGCCAGCTCACCATTCGCGGGGAGTGGAAACACCATATATTTT

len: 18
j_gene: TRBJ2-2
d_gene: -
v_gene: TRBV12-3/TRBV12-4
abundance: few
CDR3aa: CASSLDRRGVKNTGELFF
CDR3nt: TGTGCCAGCAGCCTGGACAGGAGGGGGGTGAAGAACACCGGGGAGCTGTTTTTT

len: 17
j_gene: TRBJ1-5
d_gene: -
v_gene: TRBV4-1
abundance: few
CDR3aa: CASSQELETANNQPQHF
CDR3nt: TGCGCCAGCAGCCAAGAGTTAGAGACAGCGAATAATCAGCCCCAGCATTTT

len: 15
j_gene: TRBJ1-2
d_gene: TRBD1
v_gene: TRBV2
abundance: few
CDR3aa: CASSAQGETNYGYTF
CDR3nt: TGTGCCAGCAGTGCCCAGGGGGAGACAAACTATGGCTACACCTTC

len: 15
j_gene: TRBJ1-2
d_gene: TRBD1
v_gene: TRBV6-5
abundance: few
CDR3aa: CASRDTGGKSYGYTF
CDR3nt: TGTGCCAGCAGGGATACAGGGGGAAAATCCTACGGCTACACCTTC

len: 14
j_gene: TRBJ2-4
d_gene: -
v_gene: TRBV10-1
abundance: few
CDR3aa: CASSIDGAKNIQYF
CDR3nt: TGCGCCAGCAGTATTGACGGAGCCAAAAACATTCAGTACTTC

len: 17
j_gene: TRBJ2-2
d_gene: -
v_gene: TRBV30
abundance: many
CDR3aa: CAWSVFVGPNDPGELFF
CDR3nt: TGTGCCTGGAGTGTATTTGTTGGCCCTAACGACCCCGGGGAGCTGTTTTTT

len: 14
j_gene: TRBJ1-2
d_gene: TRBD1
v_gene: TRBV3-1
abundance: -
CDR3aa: CASTPGQGSYGYTF
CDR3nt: TGTGCCAGCACCCCGGGACAGGGGTCCTATGGCTACACCTTC

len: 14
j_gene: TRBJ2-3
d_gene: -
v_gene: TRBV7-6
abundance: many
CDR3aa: CASRGNRVADTQYF
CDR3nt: TGTGCCAGCAGGGGGAACAGGGTTGCAGATACGCAGTATTTT

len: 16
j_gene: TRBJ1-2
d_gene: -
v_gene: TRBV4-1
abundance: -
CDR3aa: CASSQAPQGFLYGYTF
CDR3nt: TGCGCCAGCAGCCAAGCTCCACAGGGTTTTCTTTATGGCTACACCTTC

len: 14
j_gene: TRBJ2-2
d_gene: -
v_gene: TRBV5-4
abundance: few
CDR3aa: CASSSTENTGELFF
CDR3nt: TGTGCCAGCAGCTCCACAGAGAACACCGGGGAGCTGTTTTTT

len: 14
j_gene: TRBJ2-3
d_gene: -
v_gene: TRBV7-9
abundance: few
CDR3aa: CASSLDEAPDTQYF
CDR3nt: TGTGCCAGCAGCTTAGACGAGGCCCCAGATACGCAGTATTTT

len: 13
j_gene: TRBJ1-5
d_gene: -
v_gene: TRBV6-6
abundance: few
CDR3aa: CATHRDRNQPQHF
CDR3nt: TGTGCCACACACAGGGATCGCAATCAGCCCCAGCATTTT

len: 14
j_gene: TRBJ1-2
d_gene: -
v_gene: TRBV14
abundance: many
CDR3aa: CASSHEVGAGGYTF
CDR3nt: TGTGCCAGCAGCCACGAGGTCGGGGCGGGCGGCTACACCTTC

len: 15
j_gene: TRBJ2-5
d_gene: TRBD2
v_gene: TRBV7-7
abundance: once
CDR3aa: CASRRSGGPQETQYF
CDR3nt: TGTGCCAGCAGACGCAGCGGGGGGCCACAAGAGACCCAGTACTTC

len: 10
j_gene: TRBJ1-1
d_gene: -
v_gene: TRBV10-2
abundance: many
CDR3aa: CANWGTEAFF
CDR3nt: TGCGCCAACTGGGGTACTGAAGCTTTCTTT

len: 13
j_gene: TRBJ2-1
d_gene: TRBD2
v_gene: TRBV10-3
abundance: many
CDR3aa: CAISLAGQDEQFF
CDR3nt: TGTGCCATCAGTCTAGCGGGGCAAGATGAGCAGTTCTTC

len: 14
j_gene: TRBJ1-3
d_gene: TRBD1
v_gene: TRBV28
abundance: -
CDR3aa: CASSLTGDRNTIYF
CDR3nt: TGTGCCAGCAGTTTGACAGGGGACAGAAACACCATATATTTT

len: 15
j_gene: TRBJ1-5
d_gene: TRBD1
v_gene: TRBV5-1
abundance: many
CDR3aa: CASSWGTGSNQPQHF
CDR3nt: TGCGCCAGCAGCTGGGGGACAGGGAGCAATCAGCCCCAGCATTTT

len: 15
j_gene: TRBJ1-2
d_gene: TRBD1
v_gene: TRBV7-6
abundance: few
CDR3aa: CASSLDFGTGDGYTF
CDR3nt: TGTGCCAGCAGCTTAGACTTTGGGACAGGGGATGGCTACACCTTC

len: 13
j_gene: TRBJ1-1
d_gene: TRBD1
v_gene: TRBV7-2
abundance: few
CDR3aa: CASSLTGDTEAFF
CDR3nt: TGTGCCAGCAGCTTGACAGGGGACACTGAAGCTTTCTTT

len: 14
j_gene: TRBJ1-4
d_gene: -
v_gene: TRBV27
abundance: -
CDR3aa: CASSLRDGNEKLFF
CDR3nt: TGTGCCAGCAGCTTAAGGGACGGAAATGAAAAACTGTTTTTT

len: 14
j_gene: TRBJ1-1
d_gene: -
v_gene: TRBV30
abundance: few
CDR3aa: CAWDTLGGRTEAFF
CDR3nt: TGTGCCTGGGACACGTTGGGGGGCAGGACTGAAGCTTTCTTT

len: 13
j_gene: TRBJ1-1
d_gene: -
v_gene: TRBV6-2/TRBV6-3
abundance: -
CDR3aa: CASSYSPRYEVFF
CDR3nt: TGTGCCAGCAGTTACTCCCCCAGGTATGAAGTTTTCTTT

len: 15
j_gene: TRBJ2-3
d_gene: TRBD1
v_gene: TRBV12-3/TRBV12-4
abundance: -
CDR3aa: CASSSQGATSDTQYF
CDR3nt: TGTGCCAGCAGCTCCCAGGGGGCGACGTCAGATACGCAGTATTTT

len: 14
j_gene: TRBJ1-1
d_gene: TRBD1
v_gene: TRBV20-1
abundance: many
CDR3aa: CSATGRGSNTEAFF
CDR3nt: TGCAGTGCTACCGGCAGGGGGTCGAACACTGAAGCTTTCTTT

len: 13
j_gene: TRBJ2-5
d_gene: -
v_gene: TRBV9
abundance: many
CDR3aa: CASSARFTETQYF
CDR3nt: TGTGCCAGCAGCGCCCGTTTCACTGAGACCCAGTACTTC

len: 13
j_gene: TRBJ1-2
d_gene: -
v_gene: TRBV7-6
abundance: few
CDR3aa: CASSSGPTGGYTF
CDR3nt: TGTGCCAGCAGCTCAGGACCCACAGGGGGCTACACCTTC

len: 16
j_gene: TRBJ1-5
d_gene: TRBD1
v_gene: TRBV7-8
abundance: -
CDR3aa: CASSLGQGFSDQPQHF
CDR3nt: TGTGCCAGCAGCCTGGGACAGGGGTTTTCCGATCAGCCCCAGCATTTT

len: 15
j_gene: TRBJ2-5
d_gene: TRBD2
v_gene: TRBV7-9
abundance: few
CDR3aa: CATELSGGVRETQYF
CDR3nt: TGTGCCACCGAACTTAGCGGGGGAGTCCGGGAGACCCAGTACTTC